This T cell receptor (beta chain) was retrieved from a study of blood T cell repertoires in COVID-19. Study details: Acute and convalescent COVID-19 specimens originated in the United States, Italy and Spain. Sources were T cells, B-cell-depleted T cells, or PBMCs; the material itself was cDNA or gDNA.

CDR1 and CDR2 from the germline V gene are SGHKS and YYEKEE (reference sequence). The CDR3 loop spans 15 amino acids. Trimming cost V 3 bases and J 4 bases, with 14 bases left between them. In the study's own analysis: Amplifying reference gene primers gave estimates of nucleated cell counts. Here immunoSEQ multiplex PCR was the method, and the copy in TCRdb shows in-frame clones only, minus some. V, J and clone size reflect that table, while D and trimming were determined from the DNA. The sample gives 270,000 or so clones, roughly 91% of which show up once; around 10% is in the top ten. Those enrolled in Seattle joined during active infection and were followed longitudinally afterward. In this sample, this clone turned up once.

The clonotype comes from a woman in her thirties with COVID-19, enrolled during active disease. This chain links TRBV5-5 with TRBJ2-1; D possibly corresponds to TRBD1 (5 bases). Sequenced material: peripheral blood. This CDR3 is CASSSRQRQYNEQFF. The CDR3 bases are TGTGCCAGCAGCTCGAGACAGCGACAGTACAATGAGCAGTTCTTC.